This T cell receptor beta chain was observed in a study of cytomegalovirus exposure and HLA in healthy donors. Background on the study: The 95 to 150 validation repertoires were produced on the same platform as the 650 or so repertoires of the first cohort. This was reported in a later analysis. Regarding the study as a whole: Usually a TCR sequence was rare, but some public TCRs were found in many donors. Some TCR beta chains (over 150 of them) were listed as cytomegalovirus-associated. Accounts indicate the classifier identified cytomegalovirus status with strong specificity and sensitivity.

About this clone itself: Its target is unknown.

Trimming removed 2 bases from V and 4 bases from J; junction bases left unmatched: 12. The germline V gene encodes CDR1 LNHDA and CDR2 SQIVND (reference sequence). This CDR3 is 17 amino acids long. The assay was immunoSEQ multiplex PCR, and TCRdb's table has in-frame clones only and misses some. Of about 160,000 clones in the sample, roughly 91% were seen once. This TCR was recovered from a woman between 18 and 30 years old in good health and CMV-seropositive. The chain employs TRBV19 and TRBJ1-2; 8 positions agree with TRBD1. Material for sequencing was PBMCs. The CDR3 region has the DNA TGTGCCAGTAGTATACTCCGGACAGGGCTTATCGCCTATGGCTACACCTTC. It is translated as CASSILRTGLIAYGYTF.